These 9 T cell receptor beta chains were sequenced from one sample in a study of shared clonotypes between healthy human individuals (dated by TCRdb to 2018 to 2021). CD8 naive samples consisted of CD45RO-negative cells that were positively selected for CCR7, yielding a CD45RA+CCR7+ population without TemRA cells. Library preparation used the immunoSEQ multiplex PCR assay. TCRdb retrieved this table from immuneACCESS and kept in-frame rearrangements only. Not all clones are present; in checked studies, unresolved V genes account for under half, and no reason is known for the remainder. The sample table contains roughly 2.1 million clones; only one count was recorded for 93% of them. The ten largest clones take up approximately 1.7% of the sample. What was sequenced was naive CD8+ T cells from PBMCs. Interpreted using the paper, the cell subset or site label stands for: CD45RA+CCR7+. The receptor source for this set is a man aged 18-30 years in good health. Some clones in this sample may be carry-over from other donors' samples.

On this clone: A read error may account for a junction end that differs from germline. Other DNA sequences within the sample encode an identical CDR3. The CDR3 is CASSLLGGTDTQYF. The CDR3 DNA sequence: TGTGCCAGCAGTTTATTAGGGGGCACCGATACGCAGTATTTT. This chain links TRBV27 with TRBJ2-3; TRBD1 agrees at 7 bases. CDR3 length equals 14 residues. Germline V lookup: CDR1 MNHEY, CDR2 SMNVEV (reference sequence).

The V call is TRBV7-9, the J call TRBJ1-4, with 11 bases matching TRBD1. Germline CDR1 reads SEHNR; CDR2 reads FQNEAQ (reference sequence). The CDR3 consists of 18 residues. J gave up 0 bases and V 4 bases, and 7 bases lay outside the gene matches. CDR3: CASSWHRDRGTTNEKLFF. CDR3 in DNA: TGTGCCAGCAGCTGGCACCGGGACAGGGGGACAACTAATGAAAAACTGTTTTTT.

This clone was counted once. V and J are TRBV15 and TRBJ2-5, with 7 bases identical to TRBD2. V lost 0 bases to trimming and J lost 5 bases; unmatched junction nucleotides: 6. Germline CDR1 reads LNHNV; CDR2 reads YYDKDF (reference sequence). The CDR3 spans 15 residues. The CDR3 sequence: CATSRDRAGEETQYF. The CDR3 DNA follows: TGTGCCACCAGCAGAGATCGGGCGGGGGAGGAGACCCAGTACTTC. The full variable domain, with the rest looked up from reference TRBV15 and TRBJ2-5, is DAMVIQNPRYQVTQFGKPVTLSCSQTLNHNVMYWYQQKSSQAPKLLFHYYDKDFNNEADTPDNFQSRRPNTSFCFLDIRSPGLGDTAMYLCATSRDRAGEETQYFGPGTRLLVL.

The chain employs TRBV4-3 and TRBJ2-2; D is ambiguous. CDR1 is LGHNA, CDR2 YSLEER, per germline. V was clipped by 1 base and J by 3 bases, with 9 bases between them. The CDR3 covers 15 residues. The CDR3 DNA reads TGCGCCAGCAGCCAAGTTATGGCGGACACCGGGGAGCTGTTTTTT. This codes for CASSQVMADTGELFF.

Worth noting for this clone: The identical CDR3 is also encoded by other nucleotide sequences in the sample. The chain links TRBV30 to TRBJ2-7; 9 positions agree with TRBD1. The CDR3 has 13 amino acids. V was pared by 3 bases and J by 0 bases, with 0 bases of the junction left unmatched. Germline CDR1 is GTSNPN and CDR2 is SVGIG (reference sequence). CDR3 loop: CAWRDRGSYEQYF. CDR3 DNA: TGTGCCTGGAGGGACAGGGGCTCCTACGAGCAGTACTTC. The full variable domain, in which reference TRBV30 and TRBJ2-7 provide the parts outside the CDR3, is SQTIHQWPATLVQPVGSPLSLECTVEGTSNPNLYWYRQAAGRGLQLLFYSVGIGQISSEVPQNLSASRPQDRQFILSSKKLLLSDSGFYLCAWRDRGSYEQYFGPGTRLTVT.

For this clone: The sample has other DNA sequences that encode this CDR3 too. V gene TRBV5-6 combines with J gene TRBJ2-1; no clear D. The length of the CDR3 is 13 residues. V lost 0 bases to trimming and J lost 4 bases, with 5 bases between them. Germline CDR1 and CDR2: SGHDT and YYEEEE. The CDR3 here is CASSLVGYNEQFF. CDR3 DNA sequence: TGTGCCAGCAGCTTGGTCGGGTACAATGAGCAGTTCTTC.

The chain employs TRBV29-1 and TRBJ1-1, with D unresolved. The CDR3 runs 12 residues. The V gene lost 4 bases and the J gene lost 6 bases, with 12 bases spanning the gap. Germline V gene sequence: CDR1 SQVTM, CDR2 ANQGSEA. The CDR3 region is CSVVSGRAEAFF. CDR3 DNA: TGCAGCGTTGTCTCGGGTCGAGCTGAAGCTTTCTTT. Variable domain in full (rest from reference TRBV29-1 and TRBJ1-1): SAVISQKPSRDICQRGTSLTIQCQVDSQVTMMFWYRQQPGQSLTLIATANQGSEATYESGFVIDKFPISRPNLTFSTLTVSNMSPEDSSIYLCSVVSGRAEAFFGQGTRLTVV.

About this clone itself: Other nucleotide sequences from this sample produce the same CDR3. The rearrangement joins TRBV27 to TRBJ2-7; D remains ambiguous. V lost 3 bases, J lost 0 bases, and 6 bases lay in between. The germline V gene encodes CDR1 MNHEY and CDR2 SMNVEV (reference sequence). The CDR3 runs 13 residues. CDR3 DNA: TGTGCCAGCAGTTTTTCCCGCTCCTACGAGCAGTACTTC. Protein product: CASSFSRSYEQYF.

J is TRBJ2-7 and V is TRBV5-8; 8 bases agree with TRBD2. Germline V CDR1 and CDR2: SGHTS, YDEGEE. The CDR3 is 18 amino acids. V was clipped by 1 base and J by 3 bases; unmatched bases: 15. CDR3 protein: CASSLRLAGHRGYYEQYF. DNA of the CDR3: TGTGCCAGCAGCTTGCGCCTAGCGGGTCATCGGGGCTACTACGAGCAGTACTTC. Complete variable domain (other parts from reference TRBV5-8 and TRBJ2-7): EAGVTQSPTHLIKTRGQQATLRCSPISGHTSVYWYQQALGLGLQFLLWYDEGEERNRGNFPPRFSGRQFPNYSSELNVNALELEDSALYLCASSLRLAGHRGYYEQYFGPGTRLTVT.